Detailed here is one T cell receptor beta chain. Synthetic analogs of TCR templates were spiked into every PCR. The repertoire was sequenced with immunoSEQ multiplex PCR; TCRdb's copy has only in-frame clones and lacks some. The sample lists nearly 45,000 clones, around nine tenths occurring once. This CDR3 contains 14 residues. Germline V CDR1 and CDR2: MDHEN, SYDVKM. The trim removed 5 bases at V and 0 bases at J, leaving 3 bases unmatched. The data stem from a study of PD-L1 blockade in urothelial cancer. For the study at large: Male sex and bladder-origin urothelial cancer were recorded for about 90% of the roughly 30 patients. At 3 weeks (second dose) and 6 weeks after starting treatment, blood was analyzed. T cells numbered a median of around 140,000 in the blood samples.

Time point indicated: pretreatment peripheral blood. Sequencing used PBMCs, obtained around atezolizumab (anti-PD-L1) treatment. V gene TRBV28 combines with J gene TRBJ2-7, with TRBD2 matching over 8 bases. The TCR originated in a donor over 35 with urothelial cancer. This CDR3 is CASSGAGDSYEQYF. For the CDR3, the DNA is TGTGCCAGCAGTGGAGCGGGAGACTCCTACGAGCAGTACTTC.